This TCR beta chain was recorded in a study of blood T cell repertoires in COVID-19. In germline, CDR1 is SGDLS, CDR2 YYNGEE. The CDR3 has 15 residues. The V end lost 0 bases, the J end lost 5 bases, and 12 bases lay between the germline ends. The method was immunoSEQ multiplex PCR; TCRdb's version includes in-frame clones alone and lacks a portion of them. The table records 6,400 or so clones, roughly nine tenths of them present only once. The sample was peripheral blood. The clonotype was recovered from a man between 65 and 85 years old with active COVID-19. J is TRBJ2-1 and V is TRBV9, with D maybe TRBD1 (6 bases). The CDR3 DNA follows: TGTGCCAGCAGCGTAGGACAGGTTGGTGACAATGAGCAGTTCTTC. The encoded protein is CASSVGQVGDNEQFF.